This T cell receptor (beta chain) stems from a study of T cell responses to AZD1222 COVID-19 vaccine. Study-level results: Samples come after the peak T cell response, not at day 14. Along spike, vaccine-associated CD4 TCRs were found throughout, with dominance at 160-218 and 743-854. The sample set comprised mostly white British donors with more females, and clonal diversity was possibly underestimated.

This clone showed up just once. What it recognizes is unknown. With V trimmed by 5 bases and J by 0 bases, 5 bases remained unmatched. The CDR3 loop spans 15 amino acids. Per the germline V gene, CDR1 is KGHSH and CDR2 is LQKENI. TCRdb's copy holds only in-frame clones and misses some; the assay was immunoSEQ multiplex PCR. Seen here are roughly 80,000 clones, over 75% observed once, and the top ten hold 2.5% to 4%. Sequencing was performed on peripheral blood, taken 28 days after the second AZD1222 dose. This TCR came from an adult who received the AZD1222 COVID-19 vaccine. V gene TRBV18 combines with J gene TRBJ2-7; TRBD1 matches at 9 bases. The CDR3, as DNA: TGTGCCAGCTCAACGACAGGGGGGCCCTCCTACGAGCAGTACTTC. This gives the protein CASSTTGGPSYEQYF.